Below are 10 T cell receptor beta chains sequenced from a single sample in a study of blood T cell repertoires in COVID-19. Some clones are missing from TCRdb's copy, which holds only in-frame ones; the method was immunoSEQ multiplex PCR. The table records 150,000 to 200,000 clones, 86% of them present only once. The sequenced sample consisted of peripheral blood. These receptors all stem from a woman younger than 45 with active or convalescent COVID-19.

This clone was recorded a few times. CDR3 coding DNA: TGTGCCAGTAGTATCCGCAGGGATATCCACGAGCAGTACTTC. Translation: CASSIRRDIHEQYF. The genes are TRBV19 and TRBJ2-7; possible D gene TRBD1, 5 bases. Looked up from germline, CDR1 is LNHDA and CDR2 is SQIVND (reference sequence). The CDR3 spans 14 residues. With 3 bases removed from V and 5 bases from J, the gap between germline ends came to 14 bases.

This CDR3 reads CASSVGTGASTDTQYF. The CDR3 DNA reads TGTGCCAGCAGCGTAGGGACAGGGGCCAGCACAGATACGCAGTATTTT. This chain joins TRBV9 and TRBJ2-3; 9 nucleotides line up with TRBD1. This CDR3 spans 16 amino acids. The V and J ends lost 0 bases and 0 bases, in that order; junction bases with no gene match: 2. Per the germline V gene, CDR1 is SGDLS and CDR2 is YYNGEE.

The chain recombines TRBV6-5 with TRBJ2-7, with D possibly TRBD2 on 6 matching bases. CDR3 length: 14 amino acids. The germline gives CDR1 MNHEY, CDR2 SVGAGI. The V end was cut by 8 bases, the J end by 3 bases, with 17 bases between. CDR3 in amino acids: CASRESGRVYEQYF. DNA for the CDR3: TGTGCCAGCCGGGAGTCCGGGCGGGTCTACGAGCAGTACTTC.

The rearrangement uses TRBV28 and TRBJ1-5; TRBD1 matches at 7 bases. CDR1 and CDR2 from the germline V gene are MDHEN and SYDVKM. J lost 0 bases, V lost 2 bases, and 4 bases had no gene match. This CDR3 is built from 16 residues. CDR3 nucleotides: TGTGCCAGCAGTTTACGACAGGGTTATAGCAATCAGCCCCAGCATTTT. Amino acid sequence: CASSLRQGYSNQPQHF.

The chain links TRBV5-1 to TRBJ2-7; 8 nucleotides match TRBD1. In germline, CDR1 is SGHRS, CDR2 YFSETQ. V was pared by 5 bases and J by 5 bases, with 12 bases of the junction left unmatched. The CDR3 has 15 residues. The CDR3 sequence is CASRHNGRGHDEQYF. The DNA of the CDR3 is TGCGCCAGCAGACATAACGGCAGGGGGCACGACGAGCAGTACTTC.

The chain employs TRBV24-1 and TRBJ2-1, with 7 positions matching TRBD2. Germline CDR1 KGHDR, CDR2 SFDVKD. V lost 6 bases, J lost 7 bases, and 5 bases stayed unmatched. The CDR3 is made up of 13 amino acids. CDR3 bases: TGTGCCACCAGTACGACTAGCAAGAATGAGCAGTTCTTC. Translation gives CATSTTSKNEQFF.

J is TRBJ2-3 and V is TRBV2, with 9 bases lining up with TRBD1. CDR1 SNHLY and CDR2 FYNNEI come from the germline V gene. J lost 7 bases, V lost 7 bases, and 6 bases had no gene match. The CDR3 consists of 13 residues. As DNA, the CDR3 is TGTGCCAGCAAAGGGACAGGGTTCAATACGCAGTATTTT. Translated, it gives CASKGTGFNTQYF.

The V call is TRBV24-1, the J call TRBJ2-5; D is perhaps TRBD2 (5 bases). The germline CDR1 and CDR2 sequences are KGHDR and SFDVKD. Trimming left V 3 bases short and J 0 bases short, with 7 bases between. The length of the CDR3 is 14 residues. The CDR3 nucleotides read TGTGCCACCAGTGATAGGCGGGACCAAGAGACCCAGTACTTC. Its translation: CATSDRRDQETQYF.

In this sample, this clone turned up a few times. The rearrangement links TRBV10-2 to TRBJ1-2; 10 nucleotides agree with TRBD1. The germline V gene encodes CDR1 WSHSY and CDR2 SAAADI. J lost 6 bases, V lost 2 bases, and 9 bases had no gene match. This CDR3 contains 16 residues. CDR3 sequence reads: CASSELHGQGENGYTF. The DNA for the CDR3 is TGCGCCAGCAGTGAGCTGCACGGACAGGGGGAGAATGGCTACACCTTC.

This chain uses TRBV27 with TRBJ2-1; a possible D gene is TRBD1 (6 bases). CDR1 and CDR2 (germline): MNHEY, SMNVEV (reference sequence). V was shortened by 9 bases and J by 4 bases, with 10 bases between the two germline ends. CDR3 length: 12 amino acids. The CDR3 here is CASRQGYNEQFF. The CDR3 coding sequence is TGTGCCAGTCGGCAGGGGTACAATGAGCAGTTCTTC.